This T cell receptor beta chain was observed in a study of cytomegalovirus exposure and HLA in healthy donors. Study outcomes and limitations: The authors listed 150 to 200 TCR beta chains as cytomegalovirus-associated.

A word on this clone: What it binds is unknown.

60 Vbeta and 13 Jbeta primers were used in PCR. Repertoires were generated with immunoSEQ multiplex PCR, while TCRdb's copy carries only in-frame clones and drops some. This table has approximately 130,000 clones, around four fifths appearing once. The sequenced sample consisted of PBMCs. This receptor was identified in a boy aged 5 to 17 in good health and CMV-seronegative.

The CDR3 nucleotides read TGTGCCAGCAGCGGTAGCTTGACTAGCGGGAGAGGAGAGACCCAGTACTTC. Translated, it gives CASSGSLTSGRGETQYF. The rearrangement joins TRBV7-6 to TRBJ2-5, with 12 bases aligning to TRBD2. The junction had 11 bases not matched to a gene; V was cut back by 5 bases and J by 4 bases. CDR3 length: 17 residues. The germline V gene encodes CDR1 SGHVS and CDR2 FNYEAQ.